The 25 T cell receptor beta chains below were found in one sample sequenced in a study of shared clonotypes between healthy human individuals. Sequencing used immunoSEQ multiplex PCR; TCRdb keeps in-frame clones, though not all of them. The top ten hold 0.055% to 0.075% of the sample, which has 500,000 or so clones, roughly 95% seen once. Sequencing was carried out using naive CD4+ T cells sorted from blood. Subset indicated: CD45RA+ positively selected. Receptors were obtained from a woman aged 25-40 years in good health.

The chain employs TRBV6-6 and TRBJ1-2; TRBD1 agrees at 7 bases. This CDR3 comprises 13 residues. Germline V CDR1 and CDR2: MNHNY, SVGAGI (reference sequence). V lost 5 bases to trimming and J lost 4 bases; unmatched junction nucleotides: 4. The CDR3 bases are TGTGCCAGCAGTACAGGGGCGACCTATGGCTACACCTTC. Translation: CASSTGATYGYTF.

The rearrangement uses TRBV6-1 and TRBJ2-3, with D unresolved. This CDR3 is built from 14 residues. Trimming removed 4 bases at V and 1 base at J, with 9 bases between. CDR1 and CDR2 from the germline V gene are MNHNS and SASEGT. CDR3 coding DNA: TGTGCCAGCAGTGTCGGGCAGGGCACAGATACGCAGTATTTT. Its translation: CASSVGQGTDTQYF.

V usage is TRBV4-1 and J usage is TRBJ2-1; 10 bases are a match to TRBD2. Germline CDR1 and CDR2: MGHRA and YSYEKL. The J segment lost 7 bases and the V segment lost 4 bases, leaving 7 bases of the junction unmatched. This CDR3 is 15 amino acids long. CDR3 sequence reads: CASSRLAGEGNEQFF. The CDR3 DNA reads as TGCGCCAGCAGCCGGCTAGCGGGGGAGGGTAATGAGCAGTTCTTC.

V gene TRBV6-5 combines with J gene TRBJ1-2; D remains ambiguous. Germline V lookup: CDR1 MNHEY, CDR2 SVGAGI. V lost 5 bases and J 7 bases, leaving 14 bases between the germline ends. This CDR3 has 13 residues. The chain's CDR3 is CASSEHVTAGYTF. CDR3 coding DNA: TGTGCCAGCAGTGAACATGTCACCGCTGGCTACACCTTC.

The CDR3 protein is CASSHRGRGGHEQFF. The DNA for the CDR3 is TGTGCCAGCAGCCATCGGGGTAGGGGTGGACATGAGCAGTTCTTC. The rearrangement joins TRBV5-8 to TRBJ2-1; either TRBD1 or TRBD2 may supply D (5 bases each). This CDR3 has 15 amino acids. Trimming took off 4 bases at V and 8 bases at J, with 19 bases between the two ends. Germline CDR1 and CDR2: SGHTS and YDEGEE.

This clone was recorded only once. The chain employs TRBV10-2 and TRBJ1-3; D gene uncertain. V was shortened by 2 bases and J by 0 bases, with 11 bases between the two germline ends. In germline, CDR1 is WSHSY, CDR2 SAAADI. This CDR3 has 16 residues. The CDR3 region has the DNA TGCGCCAGCAGTGAGGTGCGGCCTTTCTCTGGAAACACCATATATTTT. Amino acid sequence: CASSEVRPFSGNTIYF.

The V and J genes are TRBV27 and TRBJ2-3; the D gene is possibly TRBD2 (5 bases). There are 15 residues in the CDR3. The V and J ends lost 0 bases and 6 bases respectively, with 13 bases between them. Per the germline V gene, CDR1 is MNHEY and CDR2 is SMNVEV (reference sequence). The CDR3 coding sequence is TGTGCCAGCAGTTTATCGAGAGCTAGCTCGGATACGCAGTATTTT. This sequence encodes CASSLSRASSDTQYF.

The rearrangement links TRBV5-4 to TRBJ2-7; D is undetermined. Germline V gene lookup returns CDR1 SGHNT and CDR2 YYREEE (reference sequence). Trimming removed 0 bases at V and 2 bases at J, with 9 bases between. The CDR3 length is 14 residues. The CDR3 DNA is TGTGCCAGCAGCTTGGCATCGCCCCCCTACGAGCAGTACTTC. Its translation is CASSLASPPYEQYF.

The chain recombines TRBV28 with TRBJ2-6; D may be TRBD2 (5 bases). The length of the CDR3 is 12 residues. Germline lookup yields CDR1 MDHEN and CDR2 SYDVKM. V lost 3 bases and J lost 14, with 11 bases in between. The CDR3 is CASSFRGAFLTF. The CDR3, as DNA: TGTGCCAGCAGTTTTCGGGGTGCGTTCCTGACTTTC.

The chain recombines TRBV7-8 with TRBJ2-7; D tentatively reads TRBD1 or TRBD2 (5 bases each). Per the germline V gene, CDR1 is SGHVS and CDR2 is FQNEAQ. The CDR3 consists of 14 residues. Trimming cost V 0 bases and J 3 bases, with 9 bases left between them. The CDR3: CASSLAGTDYEQYF. The CDR3 DNA is TGTGCCAGCAGCTTAGCGGGGACCGACTACGAGCAGTACTTC.

This chain uses TRBV28 with TRBJ1-2, with a tentative D call TRBD1 (5 bases). The V gene lost 8 bases and the J gene lost 5 bases, with 18 bases spanning the gap. The CDR3 runs 14 residues. CDR1 and CDR2 (germline): MDHEN, SYDVKM. CDR3 DNA: TGTGCCAGCGGCCTGGGACTGAAAGGGTATGGCTACACCTTC. This gives the protein CASGLGLKGYGYTF.

The chain is built from TRBV7-8 and TRBJ1-1; 9 bases are a match to TRBD1. V trimming: 5 bases; J trimming: 0 bases; junction bases outside the gene matches: 7. The CDR3 extends over 16 amino acids. Germline loops: CDR1 SGHVS, CDR2 FQNEAQ. The CDR3 DNA is TGTGCCAGCAGCCTGTACACAGGGGGCCTGAACACTGAAGCTTTCTTT. Its protein is CASSLYTGGLNTEAFF.

The chain has TRBV4-2 and TRBJ2-7; possible D gene TRBD2, 6 bases. The CDR3 is 19 amino acids. Trimming took 0 bases from V and 2 from J, leaving 23 bases between them. Germline-derived CDR1 and CDR2 are LGHNA and YNFKEQ. CDR3 loop: CASSQDVSSVSVPPYEQYF. CDR3 nucleotides: TGTGCCAGCAGCCAAGATGTGTCTAGCGTTAGTGTCCCCCCCTACGAGCAGTACTTC.

The chain combines TRBV7-9 with TRBJ2-7; the D gene is possibly TRBD1 (6 bases). The CDR3 extends over 14 amino acids. V lost 5 bases and J lost 0, with 11 bases in between. From germline, CDR1 is SEHNR and CDR2 FQNEAQ (reference sequence). This chain's CDR3 is CASSATQGSYEQYF. The CDR3, as DNA: TGTGCCAGCAGCGCGACACAGGGCTCCTACGAGCAGTACTTC.

This chain connects TRBV7-9 to TRBJ2-7; D is perhaps TRBD1 (5 bases). The V and J ends lost 2 bases and 0 bases respectively, with 14 bases between them. The CDR3 has 16 amino acids. Per the germline V gene, CDR1 is SEHNR and CDR2 is FQNEAQ (reference sequence). CDR3 sequence: CASSLQGSLSSYEQYF. In nucleotides, the CDR3 is TGTGCCAGCAGCTTACAGGGATCCCTTAGCTCCTACGAGCAGTACTTC.

The chain has TRBV10-3 and TRBJ2-1; 11 bases align to TRBD2. The CDR3 length is 21 residues. Unmatched junction bases numbered 22, after V lost 8 bases and J lost 1 base. The V gene's germline CDR1 is ENHRY and CDR2 SYGVKD. CDR3 loop: CAIGSGGASGRIRGSYNEQFF. CDR3 nucleotide sequence: TGTGCCATCGGTTCGGGGGGAGCTAGCGGGAGGATTCGTGGTTCCTACAATGAGCAGTTCTTC.

V gene TRBV14 combines with J gene TRBJ2-3, with D hard to call. The CDR3 consists of 13 residues. Germline V gives CDR1 SGHDN, CDR2 FVKESK. V was cut by 0 bases and J by 4 bases, with 5 bases left in between. CDR3 protein: CASSQDWADTQYF. CDR3 nucleotide sequence: TGTGCCAGCAGCCAAGACTGGGCAGATACGCAGTATTTT.

The chain combines TRBV9 with TRBJ2-2, with D perhaps TRBD2 (5 bases). V lost 4 bases and J lost 3, with 13 bases in between. Germline assignment: CDR1 SGDLS and CDR2 YYNGEE. The CDR3 covers 15 residues. CDR3 region: CASSQWELDTGELFF. The CDR3 bases are TGTGCCAGCAGCCAATGGGAGCTCGACACCGGGGAGCTGTTTTTT.

V usage is TRBV5-1 and J usage is TRBJ2-5; perhaps TRBD1 as D (5 bases). V was clipped by 1 base and J by 5 bases, with 12 bases between them. The CDR3 spans 14 residues. Germline V gene data show CDR1 as SGHRS and CDR2 as YFSETQ. CDR3 loop: CASSLRARAETQYF. CDR3 DNA: TGCGCCAGCAGCTTGAGGGCCAGGGCGGAGACCCAGTACTTC.

V gene TRBV6-1 combines with J gene TRBJ2-1; D is uncertain. Germline V gene data show CDR1 as MNHNS and CDR2 as SASEGT. The CDR3 has 13 residues. Trimming left V 0 bases short and J 10 bases short, with 10 bases between. As DNA, the CDR3 is TGTGCCAGCAGTGAAGCTCGGCGGCGGGAGCAGTTCTTC. It codes for CASSEARRREQFF.

This chain joins TRBV7-9 and TRBJ2-7; 13 bases line up with TRBD2. V shed 5 bases and J 5 bases; nucleotides not matched to a gene: 9. Looked up from germline, CDR1 is SEHNR and CDR2 is FQNEAQ (reference sequence). The CDR3 extends over 16 amino acids. The chain's CDR3 is CASSVLLAGGGHEQYF. In DNA form, the CDR3 reads TGTGCCAGCAGCGTCTTACTAGCGGGAGGGGGGCACGAGCAGTACTTC.

The rearrangement uses TRBV19 and TRBJ1-2; perhaps TRBD1 as D (5 bases). CDR3 length equals 14 residues. Germline lookup yields CDR1 LNHDA and CDR2 SQIVND (reference sequence). The V gene lost 11 bases and the J gene lost 1 base, with 17 bases spanning the gap. Here the CDR3 DNA reads TGTGCCTCCAACGGGGGGAATTTTAACTATGGCTACACCTTC. Its translation: CASNGGNFNYGYTF.

This clone appeared a few times. This CDR3 is CASSPAGDQPQHF. CDR3 DNA: TGTGCCAGCTCACCTGCTGGGGATCAGCCCCAGCATTTT. This chain joins TRBV18 and TRBJ1-5; D call uncertain. Germline V gene data show CDR1 as KGHSH and CDR2 as LQKENI. The V and J ends lost 3 bases and 5 bases respectively, with 8 bases between them. The CDR3 is 13 amino acids. Based on the CDR3 plus reference TRBV18 and TRBJ1-5, the full variable domain is NAGVMQNPRHLVRRRGQEARLRCSPMKGHSHVYWYRQLPEEGLKFMVYLQKENIIDESGMPKERFSAEFPKEGPSILRIQQVVRGDSAAYFCASSPAGDQPQHFGDGTRLSIL.

V usage is TRBV19 and J usage is TRBJ2-5; 10 bases are a match to TRBD1. Germline V gene data show CDR1 as LNHDA and CDR2 as SQIVND (reference sequence). V lost 5 bases, J lost 4 bases, and 7 bases stayed unmatched. This CDR3 comprises 15 residues. The CDR3 loop reads CASSLMGQGTETQYF. The CDR3 region has the DNA TGTGCCAGTAGTCTAATGGGACAGGGGACAGAGACCCAGTACTTC.

The V gene is TRBV10-3, the J gene TRBJ2-3, with 9 bases fitting TRBD2. In germline, CDR1 is ENHRY, CDR2 SYGVKD. The CDR3 extends over 14 amino acids. The trim removed 4 bases at V and 1 base at J, leaving 0 bases unmatched. The CDR3 sequence is CAISGTSGTDTQYF. CDR3 coding DNA: TGTGCCATCAGTGGGACTAGCGGCACAGATACGCAGTATTTT.